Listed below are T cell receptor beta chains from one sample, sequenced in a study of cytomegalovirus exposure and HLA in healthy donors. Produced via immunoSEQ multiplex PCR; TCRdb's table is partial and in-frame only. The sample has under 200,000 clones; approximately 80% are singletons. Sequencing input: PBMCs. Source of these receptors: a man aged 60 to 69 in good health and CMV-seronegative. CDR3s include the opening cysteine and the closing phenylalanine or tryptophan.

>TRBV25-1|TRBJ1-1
CASSEFGQTEAFF
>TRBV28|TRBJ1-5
CASSLRSGVVQPQHF
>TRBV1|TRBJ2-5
CTSSQDLGGMYQETQYF
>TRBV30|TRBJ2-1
CAWSVLAEGPEQFF
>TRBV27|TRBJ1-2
CASRGSGGRGDYGYTF
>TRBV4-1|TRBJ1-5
CASSQDRGTVNQPQHF
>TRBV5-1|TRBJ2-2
CASSWRGSDTGELFF
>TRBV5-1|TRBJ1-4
CASSSGDREGEKLFF
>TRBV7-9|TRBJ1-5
CASSSRNHQPQHF
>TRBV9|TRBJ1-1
CASSVAGNPEAFF
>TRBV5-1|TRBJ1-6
CASSRDGLNSPLHF
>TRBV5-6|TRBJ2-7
CASDTGGRAYEQYF
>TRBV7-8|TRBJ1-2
CASSLSSATGQGSGYTF
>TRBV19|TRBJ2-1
CASSSGGFSNEQFF
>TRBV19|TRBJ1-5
CASSSDSLSNQPQHF
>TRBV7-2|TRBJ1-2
CASSAGGAYGYTF
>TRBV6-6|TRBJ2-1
CASSAPAGNEQFF
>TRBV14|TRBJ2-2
CASSQDPPLAGGTGELFF
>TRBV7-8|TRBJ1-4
CASSLRPPGATNEKLFF
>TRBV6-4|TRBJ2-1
CASSGEAGGGSYNEQFF
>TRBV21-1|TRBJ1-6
CASSLLGWSNSPLHF
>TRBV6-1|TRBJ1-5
CASRERQGGQPQHF
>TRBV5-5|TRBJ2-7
CASSLVGQGDYEQYF